This entry features one T cell receptor (beta chain) sequence. This clone's antigen is unknown. One base away there is no much larger clone; base qualities are not given. The CDR1 and CDR2 encoded by the germline V gene are SGHNT and YENEEA. Counted from cysteine to phenylalanine, this CDR3 has 13 amino acids. Only the CDR3 DNA stays, 39 bases, in frame from base 1. Trimming takes 3 bases from V and 9 bases from J, and the germline ends sit 14 bases apart. The sample is drawn from a study of blood T cell repertoires in COVID-19 (dated by TCRdb to the early 2020s). For context, the study as a whole: The collaborator samples originated in the United States, Italy and Spain and spanned the acute and convalescent phases of COVID-19. Deeply sampled blood TCRbeta repertoires from subjects exposed to, actively infected with, or recovered from COVID-19 were included in the dataset. The material from the prospective study consisted of cDNA or gDNA derived from T cells, B-cell-depleted T cells, or PBMCs. Where available, HLA class I and class II types were obtained from metadata supplied by the sample provider rather than from assay-based typing. The samples were drawn from two sources: the first 160 participants of the ongoing ImmuneRACE study, and 950 to 1,500 subjects contributed by 6 global collaborators. Nearly every sample came with metadata listing a de-identified subject ID, COVID-19 status, age in years and sex. The repertoires were released in a freely available public database meant as a resource for research on the immune response to SARS-CoV-2. The investigation overall reported the following: Clinical and demographic metadata were provided uncurated, with the amount varying by source and participant.

The immunoSEQ Assay, a bias-controlled multiplex PCR, was used to amplify TCRbeta CDR3 regions from genomic DNA. The published analysis was carried out like this. Within the assay, amplification of reference gene primers was used to estimate how many nucleated cells each sample contained. Sequence reads were collapsed and filtered to measure the absolute abundance of every unique TCRbeta CDR3 rearrangement. For each sample, productive Simpson clonality was calculated as the square root of Simpson's diversity index across productive rearrangements. This is the immuneACCESS table as TCRdb keeps it, with only in-frame sequences that have V and J called. A part of the clones is gone; compared with another copy, unresolved V genes explain less than half, and the rest is unexplained. V and J calls and clone size are those listed in that table; D and trimming were worked out from the DNA. Recorded for this sample are under 300,000 clones; 80% to 95% of them occurred a single time. Approximately 2% of the sample belongs to the ten largest clones.

Participants in the prospective study were enrolled through a virtual design, were aged roughly 18 to 100 years, and lived in fewer than 30 United States geographic areas. Cohort assignment in the prospective study relied on participant-reported clinical history from a screening survey and a study questionnaire. ImmuneRACE Cohort 3 recovered participants were defined by two consecutive negative NP/OP PCR tests, healthcare professional clearance, or symptom resolution. Each participant in the prospective study had whole blood, serum and a nasopharyngeal or oropharyngeal swab collected by mobile phlebotomists. Participants in the prospective study had the option to provide additional blood draws and questionnaires over a roughly two-month period. Before DNA extraction, prospective study blood samples were shipped either frozen or at room temperature.

Sequencing used PBMCs or T cells enriched from blood (not recorded which). The clonotype comes from a woman younger than 30 who had recovered from COVID-19. Recombination connected TRBV11-3 to TRBJ1-1; perhaps TRBD1 is the D gene, with 5 bases matching. This receptor carries the CDR3 CASSLGYRRQAFF. At the DNA level, the sequence is TGTGCCAGCAGCTTGGGGTACAGGAGACAAGCTTTCTTT.